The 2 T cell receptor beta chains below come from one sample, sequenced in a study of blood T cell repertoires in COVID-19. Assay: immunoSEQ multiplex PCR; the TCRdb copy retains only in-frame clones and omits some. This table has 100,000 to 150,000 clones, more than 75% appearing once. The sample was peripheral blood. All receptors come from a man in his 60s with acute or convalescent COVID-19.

This CDR3 is CASSIQGHKNIQYF. CDR3 bases: TGTGCCAGTAGTATTCAGGGACATAAAAACATTCAGTACTTC. The chain recombines TRBV19 with TRBJ2-4, with D possibly TRBD1 on 6 matching bases. CDR1 and CDR2 (germline): LNHDA, SQIVND (reference sequence). V gave up 3 bases and J gave up 4 bases, with 10 bases separating them. The CDR3 totals 14 residues.

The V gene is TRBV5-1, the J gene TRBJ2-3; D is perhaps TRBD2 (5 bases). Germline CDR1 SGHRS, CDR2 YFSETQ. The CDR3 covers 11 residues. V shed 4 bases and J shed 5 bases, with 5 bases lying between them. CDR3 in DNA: TGCGCCAGCAGCCGGGAAGATACGCAGTATTTT. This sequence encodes CASSREDTQYF. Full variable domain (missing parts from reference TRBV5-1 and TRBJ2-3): KAGVTQTPRYLIKTRGQQVTLSCSPISGHRSVSWYQQTPGQGLQFLFEYFSETQRNKGNFPGRFSGRQFSNSRSEMNVSTLELGDSALYLCASSREDTQYFGPGTRLTVL.